The following is a TCR beta chain sequence with its context. It was with random hexamers that roughly 0.5 to 1 ug RNA was reverse transcribed. In TCRdb, the immunoSEQ multiplex PCR reads were re-called with MiXCR into one record per CDR3 protein. The sample lists hundreds of thousands of distinct CDR3 sequences; roughly nine tenths were seen once. This entry is derived from a study of CD8 T cells in Susac syndrome. The clonotype was recovered from a human donor with multiple sclerosis. The sequenced material came from CD8+ T cells from PBMCs.

The CDR3 DNA follows: TGTGCCAGCAGCCTCGACCCGATCGGGGAACTGTTTTTT. This codes for CASSLDPIGELFF. This sequence joins TRBV14 and TRBJ1-4; D is ambiguous. CDR1 is SGHDN and CDR2 is FVKESK in the germline V gene. V lost 4 bases and J 12 bases, leaving 15 bases between the germline ends. This CDR3 has 13 residues. Complete variable domain (other parts from reference TRBV14 and TRBJ1-4): EAGVTQFPSHSVIEKGQTVTLRCDPISGHDNLYWYRRVMGKEIKFLLHFVKESKQDESGMPNNRFLAERTGGTYSTLKVQPAELEDSGVYFCASSLDPIGELFFGSGTQLSVL.